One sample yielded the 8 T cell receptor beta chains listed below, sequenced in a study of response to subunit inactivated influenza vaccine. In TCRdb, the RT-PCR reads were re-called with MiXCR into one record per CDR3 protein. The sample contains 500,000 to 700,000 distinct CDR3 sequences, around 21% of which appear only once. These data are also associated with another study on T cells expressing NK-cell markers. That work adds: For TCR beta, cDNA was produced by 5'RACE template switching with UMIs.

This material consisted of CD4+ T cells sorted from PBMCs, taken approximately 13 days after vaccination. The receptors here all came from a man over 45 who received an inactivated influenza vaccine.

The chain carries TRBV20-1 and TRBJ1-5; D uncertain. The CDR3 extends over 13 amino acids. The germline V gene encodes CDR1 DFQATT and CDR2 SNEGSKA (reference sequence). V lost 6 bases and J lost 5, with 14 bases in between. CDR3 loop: CSAKVGLDQPQHF. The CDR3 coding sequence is TGCAGTGCGAAGGTGGGTCTCGATCAGCCCCAGCATTTT.

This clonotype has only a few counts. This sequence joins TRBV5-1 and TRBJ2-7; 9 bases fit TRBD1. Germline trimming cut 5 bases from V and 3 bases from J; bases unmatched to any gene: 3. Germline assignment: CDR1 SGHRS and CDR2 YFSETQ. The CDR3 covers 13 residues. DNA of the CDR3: TGCGCCAGCAGGAGGACAGGGGTCTACGAGCAGTACTTC. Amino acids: CASRRTGVYEQYF.

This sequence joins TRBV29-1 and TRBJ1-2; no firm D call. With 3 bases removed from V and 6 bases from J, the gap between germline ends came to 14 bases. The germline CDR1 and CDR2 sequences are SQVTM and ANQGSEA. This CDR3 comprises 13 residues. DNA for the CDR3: TGCAGCGTTGATTCTCCCCGGAAGGATGGCTACACCTTC. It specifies CSVDSPRKDGYTF.

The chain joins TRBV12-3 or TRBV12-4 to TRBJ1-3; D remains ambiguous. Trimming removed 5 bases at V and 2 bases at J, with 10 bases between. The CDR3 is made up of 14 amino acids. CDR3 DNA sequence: TGTGCCAGCAGTCCCCAGATAACTGGAAACACCATATATTTT. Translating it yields CASSPQITGNTIYF.

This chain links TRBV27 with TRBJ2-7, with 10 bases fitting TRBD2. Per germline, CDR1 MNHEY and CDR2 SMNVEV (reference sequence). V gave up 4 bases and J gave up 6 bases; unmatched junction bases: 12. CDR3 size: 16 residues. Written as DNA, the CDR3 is TGTGCCAGCAGTTCCCGATTTGGTAGCGGGGGGTCCGAGCAGTACTTC. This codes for CASSSRFGSGGSEQYF.

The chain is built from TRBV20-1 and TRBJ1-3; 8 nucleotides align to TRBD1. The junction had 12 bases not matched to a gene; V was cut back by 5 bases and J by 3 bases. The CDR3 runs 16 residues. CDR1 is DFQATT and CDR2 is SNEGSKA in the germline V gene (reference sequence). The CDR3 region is CSAPDPGTGLGNTIYF. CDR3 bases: TGCAGTGCTCCCGATCCCGGGACAGGACTTGGAAACACCATATATTTT.

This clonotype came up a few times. The CDR3 DNA reads TGCGCCAGCAGCTTGGTTAGTAGCGGGGGGTTCAATGAGCAGTTCTTC. Amino acid sequence: CASSLVSSGGFNEQFF. This sequence joins TRBV5-1 and TRBJ2-1; the match to TRBD2 covers 10 bases. Germline V gene sequence: CDR1 SGHRS, CDR2 YFSETQ. V was pared by 0 bases and J by 6 bases, with 6 bases of the junction left unmatched. The CDR3 spans 16 residues.

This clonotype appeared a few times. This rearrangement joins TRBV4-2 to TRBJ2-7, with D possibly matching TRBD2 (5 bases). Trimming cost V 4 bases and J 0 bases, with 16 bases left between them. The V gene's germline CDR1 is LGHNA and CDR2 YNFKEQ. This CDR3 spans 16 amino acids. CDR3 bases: TGTGCCAGCAGCCTTCGTTCGGGGTCGGCCTCCTACGAGCAGTACTTC. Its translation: CASSLRSGSASYEQYF.